Each of the 13 T cell receptor beta chains below was sequenced from the same sample in a study of post-analysis software for immune sequencing data. These receptors have no identified antigens. Prepared TCR beta cDNA libraries contained unique molecular identifiers. TCRdb redid the calling of the PCR reads with MiXCR, one entry per CDR3 protein. The table lists about 430,000 distinct CDR3 sequences, 35% to 45% of them singletons. Study results and limitations: Relative to controls, patients had 4 or 5 TRBV segments at higher frequency, with TRBV5-6, TRBV5-1 and TRBV20-1 among these.

Sequenced material: blood. The source is a girl aged 2-10 years with multiple sclerosis.

This clonotype appeared a few times. The chain uses TRBV6-6 and TRBJ2-7; 7 bases line up with TRBD1. J lost 0 bases, V lost 2 bases, and 7 bases had no gene match. Germline-derived CDR1 and CDR2 are MNHNY and SVGAGI (reference sequence). The CDR3 spans 16 residues. CDR3 amino acids: CASSYPWDSFSYEQYF. In DNA, the CDR3 is TGTGCCAGCAGTTACCCGTGGGACAGTTTCTCCTACGAGCAGTACTTC.

The CDR3 DNA follows: TGCGCCAGCGCAGTCGAGGGACAGGGCAGATCAGCTTTCTTT. Its translation is CASAVEGQGRSAFF. This rearrangement joins TRBV5-1 to TRBJ1-1; 9 positions match TRBD1. The CDR3 extends over 14 amino acids. Germline-derived CDR1 and CDR2 are SGHRS and YFSETQ. V gave up 7 bases and J gave up 10 bases; unmatched junction bases: 14.

V gene TRBV20-1 combines with J gene TRBJ1-4, with D perhaps TRBD1 (6 bases). Trimming cost V 6 bases and J 3 bases, with 14 bases left between them. The CDR3 sequence is 14 residues long. Germline V gives CDR1 DFQATT, CDR2 SNEGSKA (reference sequence). The CDR3 spells CSATGARANEKLFF. The CDR3 coding sequence is TGCAGTGCAACGGGGGCGCGAGCTAATGAAAAACTGTTTTTT.

The chain recombines TRBV20-1 with TRBJ2-1; D is ambiguous. The CDR3 is 13 amino acids. V lost 2 bases to trimming and J lost 6 bases, with 11 bases between them. The germline V gene has CDR1 DFQATT and CDR2 SNEGSKA (reference sequence). The DNA for the CDR3 is TGCAGTGCTAGACAGGAGAATAGCAATGAGCAGTTCTTC. It is translated as CSARQENSNEQFF.

This clonotype was seen a few times. This rearrangement joins TRBV10-2 to TRBJ2-1; 7 positions match TRBD2. Trimming at V came to 2 bases and at J to 11 bases, leaving 6 bases not matched to a gene. Germline V gene lookup returns CDR1 WSHSY and CDR2 SAAADI. CDR3 length equals 13 residues. CDR3 nucleotides: TGCGCCAGCAGTGAGGGGGAGGGTATGAAGCAGTTCTTC. This sequence encodes CASSEGEGMKQFF.

This clonotype occurred many times. The chain carries TRBV29-1 and TRBJ2-5; 7 bases match TRBD1. The V gene's germline CDR1 is SQVTM and CDR2 ANQGSEA. This CDR3 spans 13 amino acids. Trimming cost V 4 bases and J 4 bases; bases outside gene matches: 6. In DNA form, the CDR3 reads TGCAGCGTTGGCCCAACAGGGGTAGAGACCCAGTACTTC. It is translated as CSVGPTGVETQYF.

The chain has TRBV20-1 and TRBJ2-4; no definite D call. With the DNA end fitting TRBJ2-7 better, the J assignment may be wrong. This CDR3 has 12 residues. In germline, CDR1 is DFQATT, CDR2 SNEGSKA (reference sequence). Here the CDR3 reads CSARDRSPEQYF. CDR3 sequence (DNA): TGCAGTGCTAGAGATCGCAGCCCCGAGCAGTACTTC.

This chain connects TRBV12-3 or TRBV12-4 to TRBJ2-2, with TRBD2 matching 10 bases. This CDR3 contains 16 residues. V gave up 1 base and J gave up 5 bases; unmatched junction bases: 4. Here the CDR3 reads CASSLGLAGVTGELFF. CDR3 DNA: TGTGCCAGCAGTTTAGGTCTAGCGGGAGTTACCGGGGAGCTGTTTTTT.

This clonotype was counted once. This chain connects TRBV7-9 to TRBJ1-5, with TRBD1 matching 8 bases. J lost 5 bases, V lost 5 bases, and 11 bases had no gene match. The CDR3 runs to 16 residues. The germline CDR1 and CDR2 sequences are SEHNR and FQNEAQ (reference sequence). CDR3 protein: CASSTWTGRIHQPQHF. The DNA for the CDR3 is TGTGCCAGCAGCACTTGGACAGGGAGGATCCATCAGCCCCAGCATTTT. Together with reference TRBV7-9 and TRBJ1-5, the CDR3 gives the full variable domain: DTGVSQNPRHKITKRGQNVTFRCDPISEHNRLYWYRQTLGQGPEFLTYFQNEAQLEKSRLLSDRFSAERPKGSFSTLEIQRTEQGDSAMYLCASSTWTGRIHQPQHFGDGTRLSIL.

The rearrangement joins TRBV4-3 to TRBJ2-1; TRBD2 might be the D (6 bases). Germline V lookup: CDR1 LGHNA, CDR2 YSLEER. The V and J ends lost 0 bases and 1 base respectively, with 13 bases between them. CDR3 length equals 17 residues. The CDR3 DNA is TGCGCCAGCAGCCAAGATGGTTTAGCGGCATCCTACAATGAGCAGTTCTTC. It yields the protein CASSQDGLAASYNEQFF.

The chain is built from TRBV3-1 and TRBJ2-5; D gene unclear. Germline V gene sequence: CDR1 LGHDT, CDR2 YNNKEL (reference sequence). The CDR3 is 11 amino acids. V was trimmed by 7 bases and J by 7 bases, leaving 10 bases between them. This CDR3 is CASTTGGTQYF. The CDR3 nucleotides read TGTGCCAGCACCACCGGTGGGACCCAGTACTTC.

Regarding this clonotype: An end of the junction does not agree with germline; a read error may underlie this. The chain links TRBV14 to TRBJ2-1; D unclear. Germline CDR1 reads SGHDN; CDR2 reads FVKESK. The CDR3 runs 16 residues. The CDR3 sequence: CASSQDPPSSYNEQVF. CDR3 sequence (DNA): TGTGCCAGCAGCCAAGATCCCCCGAGCTCCTACAATGAGCAGGTCTTC.

This clonotype occurred a few times. CDR3 sequence: CSVESQGVGGYTF. The CDR3 DNA is TGCAGCGTTGAGTCGCAGGGGGTTGGTGGCTACACCTTC. The chain recombines TRBV29-1 with TRBJ1-2; 7 bases align to TRBD1. This CDR3 is 13 amino acids long. Per the germline V gene, CDR1 is SQVTM and CDR2 is ANQGSEA. V lost 3 bases and J lost 7; bases outside the gene matches: 8.